The 28 T cell receptor beta chains below come from one sample, sequenced in a study of T cells in Graves' hyperthyroidism and ophthalmopathy. Amplification of TCR beta CDR3 regions was performed using RNA transcripts as template. A first-round RT-PCR of the TCR CDR3 used the HTBI primer set. Each CDR3 protein is one row after TCRdb ran MiXCR on the multiplex PCR reads. The data contain a few hundred thousand distinct CDR3 sequences, approximately 15% of them singletons. What was sequenced was blood. These TCRs come from a woman between 35 and 50 years old with Graves' ophthalmopathy.

This clonotype was recorded many times. The chain recombines TRBV2 with TRBJ1-5; the D is unclear. Germline V gene data show CDR1 as SNHLY and CDR2 as FYNNEI. V lost 6 bases to trimming and J lost 0 bases, with 9 bases between them. This CDR3 region has 14 residues. The CDR3 region has the DNA TGTGCCAGCAGGCAGGAGTATAGCAATCAGCCCCAGCATTTT. Its protein is CASRQEYSNQPQHF.

This clonotype was seen repeatedly, ten times or more. The rearrangement links TRBV18 to TRBJ1-2, with unresolved D. The CDR3 extends over 14 amino acids. The ends were cut back, 4 bases at V and 2 bases at J, with 11 bases in the middle. The germline V gene has CDR1 KGHSH and CDR2 LQKENI. CDR3 sequence: CASSLGESNYGYTF. CDR3 sequence (DNA): TGTGCCAGCTCACTAGGAGAGTCAAACTATGGCTACACCTTC.

V is TRBV5-1 and J is TRBJ2-7; D possibly corresponds to TRBD2 (6 bases). V was clipped by 4 bases and J by 0 bases, with 17 bases between them. Germline CDR1 SGHRS, CDR2 YFSETQ. The CDR3 is made up of 16 amino acids. The CDR3 protein is CASSLLSGLSSYEQYF. The CDR3, as DNA: TGCGCCAGCAGCCTCCTTAGCGGCCTGAGCTCCTACGAGCAGTACTTC.

Many counts were recorded for this clonotype. The V gene is TRBV2, the J gene TRBJ2-2, with unresolved D. Germline V lookup: CDR1 SNHLY, CDR2 FYNNEI. This CDR3 has 15 residues. Deletions cut 3 bases from V and 0 bases from J, with 8 bases between. The CDR3 bases are TGTGCCAGCAGTGACCGTTGGACGAACACCGGGGAGCTGTTTTTT. Its protein is CASSDRWTNTGELFF.

Only a few counts were recorded for this clonotype. This chain uses TRBV12-3 or TRBV12-4 with TRBJ2-7; D possibly matches TRBD1 or TRBD2 (5 bases each). CDR3 size: 16 residues. Trimming removed 3 bases from V and 3 bases from J, with 18 bases in between. DNA of the CDR3: TGTGCCAGCAGTTTGGGGCAGCGGCAAATAGGCTACGAGCAGTACTTC. Translated, it gives CASSLGQRQIGYEQYF.

This clonotype was observed at least ten times. The chain carries TRBV5-1 and TRBJ2-7; the D gene is possibly TRBD1 (6 bases). The CDR3 is 16 residues long. CDR1 SGHRS and CDR2 YFSETQ come from the germline V gene. Deletions cut 0 bases from V and 0 bases from J, with 13 bases between. In DNA, the CDR3 is TGCGCCAGCAGCTTGGGGCAGGGGACAAGCTCCTACGAGCAGTACTTC. It translates to CASSLGQGTSSYEQYF. The whole variable domain, filled in from reference TRBV5-1 and TRBJ2-7, reads KAGVTQTPRYLIKTRGQQVTLSCSPISGHRSVSWYQQTPGQGLQFLFEYFSETQRNKGNFPGRFSGRQFSNSRSEMNVSTLELGDSALYLCASSLGQGTSSYEQYFGPGTRLTVT.

This clonotype occurred a few times. CDR3 region: CASSPGRGNNSPLHF. CDR3 bases: TGTGCCAGCAGCCCGGGGCGGGGAAATAATTCACCCCTCCACTTT. This chain uses TRBV7-6 with TRBJ1-6, with a weak D call TRBD1 (5 bases). This CDR3 spans 15 amino acids. V was cut by 5 bases and J by 5 bases, with 13 bases left in between. CDR1 SGHVS and CDR2 FNYEAQ come from the germline V gene.

The chain combines TRBV10-3 with TRBJ2-5; maybe TRBD2 (5 bases). Germline V gene data show CDR1 as ENHRY and CDR2 as SYGVKD. Trimming stripped 10 bases from V and 4 bases from J, with 16 bases between. This CDR3 has 13 amino acids. In DNA form, the CDR3 reads TGTGCCACCTCTAGGGAGAAGGGAGAGACCCAGTACTTC. Encoded protein: CATSREKGETQYF.

This clonotype was recorded many times. This sequence joins TRBV28 and TRBJ1-2; unclear D gene. Trimming left V 2 bases short and J 2 bases short, with 12 bases between. Germline V gives CDR1 MDHEN, CDR2 SYDVKM. CDR3 length: 15 residues. The CDR3 nucleotides read TGTGCCAGCAGTTTAGGGTCGATTAGGAACTATGGCTACACCTTC. Its protein product is CASSLGSIRNYGYTF.

This clonotype was seen ten or more times. The chain employs TRBV20-1 and TRBJ2-3; D remains ambiguous. The CDR3 length is 12 residues. V lost 4 bases, J lost 5 bases, and 10 bases lay in between. Germline CDR1 is DFQATT and CDR2 is SNEGSKA (reference sequence). In DNA form, the CDR3 reads TGCAGTGCTAACACGGGCGGAGATACGCAGTATTTT. Amino acids: CSANTGGDTQYF.

In its sample, this clonotype was seen many times. The chain has TRBV12-3 or TRBV12-4 and TRBJ1-2, with 7 bases aligning to TRBD1. This CDR3 has 15 residues. V trimming: 3 bases; J trimming: 4 bases; junction bases outside the gene matches: 8. The CDR3 DNA follows: TGTGCCAGCAGTTTGATCTCCAGGGGGGCCTATGGCTACACCTTC. As protein: CASSLISRGAYGYTF.

This clonotype occurred many times. J is TRBJ2-1 and V is TRBV10-2, with 7 nucleotides matching TRBD2. Germline loops: CDR1 WSHSY, CDR2 SAAADI. Germline trimming cut 2 bases from V and 8 bases from J; bases unmatched to any gene: 18. The CDR3 has 18 residues. This CDR3 is CASSETTWASGGRDEQFF. CDR3 sequence (DNA): TGCGCCAGCAGTGAGACAACTTGGGCTAGCGGTGGGCGGGATGAGCAGTTCTTC.

This clonotype was seen many times. The chain carries TRBV30 and TRBJ1-1; possibly TRBD1 for D (5 bases). V lost 2 bases and J 2 bases, leaving 18 bases between the germline ends. Per germline, CDR1 GTSNPN and CDR2 SVGIG (reference sequence). The CDR3 is made up of 16 amino acids. CDR3 loop: CAWSSGPYILNTEAFF. The CDR3 region has the DNA TGTGCCTGGAGTTCGGGGCCATACATCCTTAACACTGAAGCTTTCTTT.

Many counts were recorded for this clonotype. This chain joins TRBV11-3 and TRBJ2-1; no firm D call. CDR1 SGHNT and CDR2 YENEEA come from the germline V gene. The CDR3 is 14 amino acids. V lost 6 bases to trimming and J lost 5 bases, with 14 bases between them. The DNA for the CDR3 is TGTGCCAGCAGTCCTGGCCGAGCAGACAATGAGCAGTTCTTC. Translating gives CASSPGRADNEQFF.

This clonotype was seen a few times. V gene TRBV4-1 combines with J gene TRBJ1-1, with TRBD1 identical over 8 bases. The CDR3 runs 17 residues. J gave up 0 bases and V 4 bases, and 10 bases lay outside the gene matches. Germline V gene data show CDR1 as MGHRA and CDR2 as YSYEKL. In DNA, the CDR3 is TGCGCCAGCAGCCCAGGGGGCGGGGGTGCCGTGAACACTGAAGCTTTCTTT. It is translated as CASSPGGGGAVNTEAFF.

The sample holds a few counts of this clonotype. V usage is TRBV4-1 and J usage is TRBJ1-4, with 10 bases aligning to TRBD1. The germline V gene encodes CDR1 MGHRA and CDR2 YSYEKL. V was pared by 3 bases and J by 8 bases, with 6 bases of the junction left unmatched. The CDR3 length is 15 residues. CDR3 protein: CASSHPTGGDEKLFF. The CDR3 DNA reads as TGCGCCAGCAGCCACCCGACAGGGGGCGACGAAAAACTGTTTTTT.

The chain couples TRBV7-6 to TRBJ2-1; TRBD2 might be the D (6 bases). The CDR3 runs to 14 residues. Trimming took off 5 bases at V and 6 bases at J, with 14 bases between the two ends. Germline V gene lookup returns CDR1 SGHVS and CDR2 FNYEAQ. The CDR3 region has the DNA TGTGCCAGCAGCCGACTGGGACTTCTCAATGAGCAGTTCTTC. This encodes CASSRLGLLNEQFF.

The V and J genes are TRBV11-2 and TRBJ1-5; maybe TRBD1 (6 bases). The CDR3 runs to 14 residues. V was pared by 6 bases and J by 6 bases, with 15 bases between. CDR1 is SGHAT, CDR2 FQNNGV, per germline. CDR3 amino acids: CASREWGGLQPQHF. The CDR3 nucleotides read TGTGCCAGCAGGGAATGGGGGGGCCTTCAGCCCCAGCATTTT.

A few counts support this clonotype. The CDR3: CASSGTPHEQYF. The CDR3, as DNA: TGTGCCAGCAGCGGAACCCCTCACGAGCAGTACTTC. V and J are TRBV9 and TRBJ2-7, with D unresolved. This CDR3 is 12 amino acids long. V was trimmed by 3 bases and J by 5 bases, leaving 9 bases between them. Germline CDR1 is SGDLS and CDR2 is YYNGEE.

This sequence joins TRBV20-1 and TRBJ2-7, with TRBD2 matching 7 bases. Looked up from germline, CDR1 is DFQATT and CDR2 is SNEGSKA (reference sequence). This CDR3 has 14 residues. With 0 bases clipped from V and 6 bases from J, the junction kept 8 bases outside the gene matches. The DNA for the CDR3 is TGCAGTGCTAGAGATTTTTGGGGGGGGGGCGAGCAGTACTTC. It yields the protein CSARDFWGGGEQYF.

The chain joins TRBV2 to TRBJ2-1, with 14 nucleotides matching TRBD2. J lost 7 bases, V lost 0 bases, and 8 bases had no gene match. Germline lookup yields CDR1 SNHLY and CDR2 FYNNEI. CDR3 length: 18 residues. DNA for the CDR3: TGTGCCAGCAGTGAAGCGGTTCCGGGACTAGCGGGAGTTAATGAGCAGTTCTTC. It translates to CASSEAVPGLAGVNEQFF.

This clonotype was seen ten or more times. J is TRBJ2-3 and V is TRBV7-9; D is possibly TRBD1 or TRBD2 (5 bases each). The CDR3 runs 13 residues. V lost 5 bases, J lost 4 bases, and 10 bases lay in between. Germline V gives CDR1 SEHNR, CDR2 FQNEAQ (reference sequence). The CDR3 loop is CASSPRGPDTQYF. Here the CDR3 DNA reads TGTGCCAGCAGCCCGAGGGGTCCAGATACGCAGTATTTT.

The chain couples TRBV30 to TRBJ2-2; 7 bases agree with TRBD1. The J segment lost 8 bases and the V segment lost 2 bases, leaving 8 bases of the junction unmatched. Per germline, CDR1 GTSNPN and CDR2 SVGIG (reference sequence). The CDR3 has 14 residues. The CDR3, as DNA: TGTGCCTGGAGTAGACAGGGAGTATCGGGGGAGCTGTTTTTT. Protein: CAWSRQGVSGELFF.

This clonotype has a handful of counts. The chain uses TRBV10-1 and TRBJ1-4; no clear D gene. This CDR3 comprises 15 residues. V lost 6 bases and J lost 6, with 17 bases in between. Per germline, CDR1 WNHNN and CDR2 SYGVQD (reference sequence). The CDR3 DNA follows: TGCGCCAGCAGGACTAAGGGCCAAGTGGATGAAAAACTGTTTTTT. Protein: CASRTKGQVDEKLFF.

This clonotype was counted only a few times. The chain is built from TRBV7-8 and TRBJ2-6; 7 bases are a match to TRBD1. Germline V gives CDR1 SGHVS, CDR2 FQNEAQ. J lost 8 bases, V lost 3 bases, and 10 bases had no gene match. This CDR3 comprises 16 residues. CDR3 in amino acids: CASSLQATGASNVLTF. As DNA, the CDR3 is TGTGCCAGCAGCTTGCAGGCAACAGGGGCTTCCAACGTCCTGACTTTC.

The V gene is TRBV19, the J gene TRBJ2-1; 11 bases are shared with TRBD2. The V and J ends lost 5 bases and 8 bases, in that order; junction bases with no gene match: 14. CDR1 and CDR2 (germline): LNHDA, SQIVND (reference sequence). The CDR3 is 17 amino acids. Here the CDR3 DNA reads TGTGCCAGTAGTCCCCATAGCGGGAGGGCTTCGGTTGATGAGCAGTTCTTC. It translates to CASSPHSGRASVDEQFF.

This clonotype was seen many times. The J gene is TRBJ2-7, the V gene TRBV28; D ambiguous. Germline V lookup: CDR1 MDHEN, CDR2 SYDVKM. The CDR3 contains 14 residues. The germline V and J ends were trimmed by 6 bases and 4 bases, with 16 bases remaining between them. CDR3 bases: TGTGCCAGCAGCCCCACCCACGCGCCTTACGAGCAGTACTTC. This translates into CASSPTHAPYEQYF.

The sample holds a few counts of this clonotype. The chain joins TRBV20-1 to TRBJ2-5; D is perhaps TRBD1 (5 bases). Germline assignment: CDR1 DFQATT and CDR2 SNEGSKA (reference sequence). V lost 5 bases to trimming and J lost 2 bases, with 12 bases between them. The CDR3 totals 13 residues. CDR3 sequence reads: CSAAGRDQETQYF. The CDR3, as DNA: TGCAGTGCTGCCGGCAGGGATCAAGAGACCCAGTACTTC.